Below are 21 T cell receptor beta chains sequenced from a single sample in a study of blood T cell repertoires in COVID-19. Clones were read by immunoSEQ multiplex PCR, and TCRdb kept only the in-frame ones, dropping some. The sample has over 100,000 clones, 75% to 90% seen once; the top ten hold 26%. Material: peripheral blood. The origin of the receptors is a man between 60 and 75 years old with acute or convalescent COVID-19.

This rearrangement joins TRBV10-3 to TRBJ1-5; a weak D match, TRBD1 (5 bases). CDR1 and CDR2 (germline): ENHRY, SYGVKD. Trimming removed 2 bases at V and 8 bases at J, with 16 bases between. The CDR3 consists of 15 residues. The CDR3 is CAISEKSGGVEPQHF. In DNA, the CDR3 is TGTGCCATCAGTGAGAAGTCGGGGGGAGTGGAGCCCCAGCATTTT.

In nucleotides, the CDR3 is TGTGCCAGCAGTCTGACAGTGGGCTACAATGAGCAGTTCTTC. Protein: CASSLTVGYNEQFF. The V and J genes are TRBV7-9 and TRBJ2-1; maybe TRBD1 (5 bases). Looked up from germline, CDR1 is SEHNR and CDR2 is FQNEAQ (reference sequence). V lost 6 bases, J lost 3 bases, and 12 bases lay in between. The CDR3 totals 14 residues.

The rearrangement links TRBV28 to TRBJ1-1; perhaps TRBD1 as D (5 bases). The germline V gene has CDR1 MDHEN and CDR2 SYDVKM. There are 16 residues in the CDR3. V was shortened by 3 bases and J by 1 base, with 15 bases between the two germline ends. DNA of the CDR3: TGTGCCAGCAGTTTCCCCGCGGGGCGAACGAACACTGAAGCTTTCTTT. It translates to CASSFPAGRTNTEAFF.

This clone has only one observation. CDR3 protein: CASSQARSGANVLTF. The CDR3 DNA is TGTGCCAGCAGCCAGGCCCGCTCTGGGGCCAACGTCCTGACTTTC. The chain links TRBV11-2 to TRBJ2-6; D unresolved. This CDR3 is built from 15 residues. V shed 5 bases and J shed 0 bases, with 8 bases lying between them. CDR1 and CDR2 from the germline V gene are SGHAT and FQNNGV.

The CDR3 DNA reads as TGTGCCAGCAGTTTGGGAGGGGGGGTGAGTTCACCCCTCCACTTT. Translation: CASSLGGGVSSPLHF. The chain joins TRBV27 to TRBJ1-6; D may be TRBD1 (6 bases). The V end lost 3 bases, the J end lost 9 bases, and 15 bases lay between the germline ends. This CDR3 region has 15 residues. Germline CDR1 is MNHEY and CDR2 is SMNVEV (reference sequence).

The table lists this clone with a few counts. The chain couples TRBV19 to TRBJ2-2; 7 bases map to TRBD1. This CDR3 has 16 residues. Germline trimming cut 1 base from V and 2 bases from J; bases unmatched to any gene: 4. Germline-derived CDR1 and CDR2 are LNHDA and SQIVND (reference sequence). The CDR3 nucleotides read TGTGCCAGTAGTATAGTACAGGGGCCAAACACCGGGGAGCTGTTTTTT. Its translation: CASSIVQGPNTGELFF.

The V and J genes are TRBV11-2 and TRBJ2-7; 7 bases agree with TRBD1. In germline, CDR1 is SGHAT, CDR2 FQNNGV. There are 14 residues in the CDR3. Unmatched junction bases numbered 3, after V lost 2 bases and J lost 2 bases. The CDR3 spells CASSLRGQTYEQYF. In DNA, the CDR3 is TGTGCCAGCAGCTTAAGGGGACAGACCTACGAGCAGTACTTC.

J is TRBJ1-2 and V is TRBV5-1, with D possibly matching TRBD1 (5 bases). Germline lookup yields CDR1 SGHRS and CDR2 YFSETQ. V dropped 6 bases and J dropped 5 bases, with 8 bases sitting between them. The CDR3 extends over 11 amino acids. For the CDR3, the DNA is TGCGCCAGCAACGGGGGGTATGGCTACACCTTC. Its protein is CASNGGYGYTF.

The gene calls are TRBV28 and TRBJ1-1; the D gene is possibly TRBD1 (6 bases). The CDR3 totals 19 residues. CDR1 is MDHEN, CDR2 SYDVKM, per germline. Trimming cost V 3 bases and J 0 bases, with 23 bases left between them. This CDR3 is CASSFPRGGAGPMNTEAFF. The DNA of the CDR3 is TGTGCCAGCAGTTTCCCCCGGGGGGGGGCAGGACCCATGAACACTGAAGCTTTCTTT.

The CDR3 reads CASSQDPRLAGPSDEQFF. The CDR3, as DNA: TGTGCCAGCAGCCAAGATCCTCGACTAGCGGGGCCCTCGGATGAGCAGTTCTTC. This chain connects TRBV14 to TRBJ2-1; 11 nucleotides align to TRBD2. This CDR3 is 18 amino acids long. Germline lookup yields CDR1 SGHDN and CDR2 FVKESK. V was pared by 0 bases and J by 8 bases, with 12 bases of the junction left unmatched.

V is TRBV28 and J is TRBJ2-5, with 14 bases fitting TRBD2. V shed 6 bases and J 4 bases; nucleotides not matched to a gene: 13. Germline lookup yields CDR1 MDHEN and CDR2 SYDVKM. The CDR3 extends over 18 amino acids. The CDR3 sequence: CASSPPLGTSGSVETQYF. The CDR3 DNA follows: TGTGCCAGCAGCCCCCCCCTCGGGACTAGCGGGAGCGTAGAGACCCAGTACTTC.

The CDR3 reads CASSPPGLAGECYEQYV. Written as DNA, the CDR3 is TGTGCCAGCAGCCCCCCGGGACTAGCGGGAGAATGCTACGAGCAGTACGTC. The chain has TRBV7-2 and TRBJ2-7, with 14 bases identical to TRBD2. Looked up from germline, CDR1 is SGHTA and CDR2 is FQGNSA. The CDR3 totals 17 residues. V was clipped by 5 bases and J by 3 bases; unmatched bases: 9.

Only one count was recorded for this clone. The chain carries TRBV12-3 or TRBV12-4 and TRBJ2-1, with D perhaps matching TRBD2 (5 bases). This CDR3 comprises 13 residues. V lost 10 bases to trimming and J lost 0 bases, with 10 bases between them. The CDR3 bases are TGTGCCACCTCGGGGAGCTCCTACAATGAGCAGTTCTTC. Protein: CATSGSSYNEQFF.

The chain joins TRBV5-1 to TRBJ2-5; D is possibly TRBD2 (6 bases). Trimming removed 5 bases from V and 1 base from J, with 18 bases in between. From germline, CDR1 is SGHRS and CDR2 YFSETQ. The CDR3 is 16 amino acids. Here the CDR3 reads CASSGLQSPTQETQYF. In DNA, the CDR3 is TGCGCCAGCAGTGGACTACAAAGTCCCACCCAAGAGACCCAGTACTTC.

The rearrangement links TRBV19 to TRBJ2-1, with D uncertain. Per the germline V gene, CDR1 is LNHDA and CDR2 is SQIVND (reference sequence). The CDR3 has 13 amino acids. V shed 9 bases and J shed 1 base, with 10 bases lying between them. The CDR3 spells CASRKTSYNEQFF. The CDR3 coding sequence is TGTGCCAGCAGGAAAACGTCCTACAATGAGCAGTTCTTC.

V is TRBV19 and J is TRBJ2-6; TRBD1 aligns across 8 bases. From germline, CDR1 is LNHDA and CDR2 SQIVND (reference sequence). CDR3 size: 19 residues. V was clipped by 3 bases and J by 2 bases; unmatched bases: 12. The CDR3 DNA follows: TGTGCCAGTAGTATTGAACGCGGACAGGGCGGAACTGGGGCCAACGTCCTGACTTTC. This translates into CASSIERGQGGTGANVLTF.

The chain uses TRBV3-1 (or the pseudogene TRBV3-2) and TRBJ2-2; D gene unclear. This CDR3 region has 16 residues. V lost 1 base and J 0 bases, leaving 9 bases between the germline ends. CDR1 is LGHDT, CDR2 YNNKEL, per germline (reference sequence). In DNA, the CDR3 is TGTGCCAGCAGCCAAGTTACACCTTCGAACACCGGGGAGCTGTTTTTT. Its translation is CASSQVTPSNTGELFF.

The chain uses TRBV3-1 (or the pseudogene TRBV3-2) and TRBJ1-1, with D uncertain. V shed 0 bases and J shed 4 bases, with 12 bases lying between them. The CDR3 loop spans 15 amino acids. The germline V gene encodes CDR1 LGHDT and CDR2 YNNKEL (reference sequence). CDR3 sequence: CASSQDGSLGTEAFF. The CDR3 DNA sequence: TGTGCCAGCAGCCAAGACGGGAGCTTGGGCACTGAAGCTTTCTTT.

The chain is built from TRBV14 and TRBJ2-1; 8 bases match TRBD2. The CDR3 has 16 residues. Losses at the gene ends were 2 bases for V and 1 base for J; bases not matched to a gene: 4. Germline lookup yields CDR1 SGHDN and CDR2 FVKESK. Here the CDR3 reads CASSQRGGESYNEQFF. CDR3 in DNA: TGTGCCAGCAGCCAACGGGGGGGCGAGTCCTACAATGAGCAGTTCTTC.

The rearrangement joins TRBV4-1 to TRBJ1-2, with 8 bases fitting TRBD1. Trimming at V came to 1 base and at J to 3 bases, leaving 22 bases not matched to a gene. This CDR3 has 21 residues. Germline lookup yields CDR1 MGHRA and CDR2 YSYEKL. CDR3 DNA sequence: TGCGCCAGCAGCCAAGGTATTTTGAGGTGGGACAGGCCCCCAAGTGACTATGGCTACACCTTC. Protein sequence: CASSQGILRWDRPPSDYGYTF.

This chain connects TRBV18 to TRBJ1-4; TRBD1 matches 9 bases. This CDR3 is built from 14 residues. With V trimmed by 5 bases and J by 6 bases, 4 bases remained unmatched. Germline loops: CDR1 KGHSH, CDR2 LQKENI. CDR3 loop: CASSTTGGDEKLFF. The CDR3 DNA reads TGTGCCAGCTCAACAACAGGGGGCGATGAAAAACTGTTTTTT.